This entry lists 22 T cell receptor beta chains sequenced from one sample in a study of T cell changes during pregnancy in multiple sclerosis. Assay: immunoSEQ multiplex PCR; the TCRdb copy retains only in-frame clones and omits some. The sample has 100,000 or so clones, 91% seen once. The material sequenced was peripheral blood, taken in the second trimester of pregnancy. The receptor source for this set is a female donor with multiple sclerosis, enrolled in a pregnancy study.

CDR3 residues: CASSLGGTGGSEQYF. As DNA, the CDR3 is TGTGCCAGCAGCTTAGGTGGGACAGGGGGGTCCGAGCAGTACTTC. This rearrangement joins TRBV7-9 to TRBJ2-7; 11 bases align to TRBD1. V lost 1 base, J lost 6 bases, and 5 bases stayed unmatched. The germline V gene has CDR1 SEHNR and CDR2 FQNEAQ (reference sequence). The CDR3 is made up of 15 amino acids.

With regard to this clone: Additional DNA sequences in this sample encode the identical CDR3. The chain employs TRBV5-1 and TRBJ2-5, with 9 bases fitting TRBD2. Germline CDR1 reads SGHRS; CDR2 reads YFSETQ. The CDR3 loop spans 14 amino acids. Trimming took 2 bases from V and 5 from J; bases not matched to a gene: 4. CDR3 loop: CASSFAGGPETQYF. CDR3 nucleotides: TGCGCCAGCAGCTTTGCGGGAGGGCCGGAGACCCAGTACTTC.

The chain carries TRBV27 and TRBJ2-2, with a tentative D call TRBD2 (5 bases). Trimming left V 5 bases short and J 0 bases short, with 10 bases between. Germline assignment: CDR1 MNHEY and CDR2 SMNVEV (reference sequence). The CDR3 is made up of 15 amino acids. The CDR3 DNA is TGTGCCAGCAGTCATTGGCGGGCGAACACCGGGGAGCTGTTTTTT. This translates into CASSHWRANTGELFF.

This clone was seen a single time. The rearrangement links TRBV6-1 to TRBJ2-1, with a weak D call TRBD1 (6 bases). The length of the CDR3 is 14 residues. With 3 bases removed from V and 8 bases from J, the gap between germline ends came to 14 bases. Germline assignment: CDR1 MNHNS and CDR2 SASEGT. CDR3 DNA: TGTGCCAGCAGTGACCCAGGGGATGGTCATGAGCAGTTCTTC. Translated: CASSDPGDGHEQFF.

V gene TRBV19 combines with J gene TRBJ2-7; D perhaps matches TRBD2 (5 bases). V shed 5 bases and J shed 2 bases, with 16 bases lying between them. From germline, CDR1 is LNHDA and CDR2 SQIVND (reference sequence). This CDR3 has 15 residues. This CDR3 reads CASSPFSGTTYEQYF. For the CDR3, the DNA is TGTGCCAGTAGTCCTTTTTCGGGAACTACCTACGAGCAGTACTTC.

The chain employs TRBV28 and TRBJ2-1, with D maybe TRBD2 (5 bases). CDR1 and CDR2 from the germline V gene are MDHEN and SYDVKM. The ends were cut back, 6 bases at V and 0 bases at J, with 12 bases in the middle. The CDR3 totals 15 residues. The CDR3 protein is CASRPPGSSYNEQFF. CDR3 nucleotides: TGTGCCAGCAGACCTCCGGGAAGCTCCTACAATGAGCAGTTCTTC.

The chain joins TRBV4-1 to TRBJ2-1; 11 positions agree with TRBD2. The V gene's germline CDR1 is MGHRA and CDR2 YSYEKL. V lost 0 bases and J lost 1; bases outside the gene matches: 5. The CDR3 is 18 residues long. CDR3 in amino acids: CASSQDGLAGSSYNEQFF. CDR3 bases: TGCGCCAGCAGCCAAGATGGACTAGCGGGTTCTTCCTACAATGAGCAGTTCTTC.

The rearrangement links TRBV7-2 to TRBJ2-7; a weak D match, TRBD2 (5 bases). The CDR3 runs to 13 residues. Between the trimmed V and J ends, which lost 2 bases and 2 bases, there was a span of 7 bases. Germline CDR1 is SGHTA and CDR2 is FQGNSA. The CDR3 bases are TGTGCCAGCAGCTTAACGGGAACCTACGAGCAGTACTTC. This encodes CASSLTGTYEQYF.

The chain recombines TRBV11-2 with TRBJ2-1, with D possibly matching TRBD1 (6 bases). The CDR3 is made up of 18 amino acids. Trimming took 5 bases from V and 4 from J, leaving 24 bases between them. CDR1 is SGHAT, CDR2 FQNNGV, per germline. Written as DNA, the CDR3 is TGTGCCAGCAGCCGTAGACCTAATACACTAGGGGGATACAATGAGCAGTTCTTC. It encodes CASSRRPNTLGGYNEQFF.

The count of this clone is one. This chain connects TRBV5-1 to TRBJ2-1; 9 nucleotides align to TRBD1. V lost 1 base and J lost 6; bases outside the gene matches: 2. The germline V gene encodes CDR1 SGHRS and CDR2 YFSETQ. The CDR3 runs 14 residues. The CDR3 coding sequence is TGCGCCAGCAGCTTGACGGACAGGGGCAATGAGCAGTTCTTC. This translates into CASSLTDRGNEQFF.

The chain couples TRBV6-1 to TRBJ1-5, with 7 bases matching TRBD1. Germline V gene sequence: CDR1 MNHNS, CDR2 SASEGT. This CDR3 has 15 amino acids. V lost 1 base, J lost 3 bases, and 3 bases stayed unmatched. The DNA for the CDR3 is TGTGCCAGCAGTGAAGTAGGGGGCTTCAATCAGCCCCAGCATTTT. Translation gives CASSEVGGFNQPQHF.

This sequence joins TRBV7-9 and TRBJ2-2, with a tentative D call TRBD2 (5 bases). Trimming shortened V by 7 bases and J by 1 base, and 13 bases separated the two germline ends. Germline-derived CDR1 and CDR2 are SEHNR and FQNEAQ (reference sequence). There are 15 residues in the CDR3. In nucleotides, the CDR3 is TGTGCCAGCATCGGGGAAGGGAGGAACACCGGGGAGCTGTTTTTT. Translated, it gives CASIGEGRNTGELFF.

This chain joins TRBV28 and TRBJ1-3, with D perhaps matching TRBD1 (5 bases). This CDR3 is built from 15 residues. Germline V gives CDR1 MDHEN, CDR2 SYDVKM. V was cut by 2 bases and J by 4 bases, with 12 bases left in between. As DNA, the CDR3 is TGTGCCAGCAGTTTACAGGGTTTGGGGGGAAACACCATATATTTT. This encodes CASSLQGLGGNTIYF. Using reference TRBV28 and TRBJ1-3 for the parts outside the CDR3, the full variable domain is DVKVTQSSRYLVKRTGEKVFLECVQDMDHENMFWYRQDPGLGLRLIYFSYDVKMKEKGDIPEGYSVSREKKERFSLILESASTNQTSMYLCASSLQGLGGNTIYFGEGSWLTVV.

The chain combines TRBV27 with TRBJ2-1; no clear D. Germline CDR1 reads MNHEY; CDR2 reads SMNVEV (reference sequence). Trimming removed 3 bases from V and 0 bases from J, with 9 bases in between. This CDR3 has 15 residues. CDR3 sequence reads: CASSLWSSSYNEQFF. CDR3 bases: TGTGCCAGCAGTTTGTGGTCGAGCTCCTACAATGAGCAGTTCTTC.

The DNA for the CDR3 is TGTGCCAGCAGCTTAACTAGCGGTGCATACAATGAGCAGTTCTTC. This encodes CASSLTSGAYNEQFF. The chain employs TRBV7-2 and TRBJ2-1; 8 positions match TRBD2. CDR1 is SGHTA and CDR2 is FQGNSA in the germline V gene. The V segment lost 2 bases and the J segment 4 bases; nucleotides outside the gene matches: 4. This CDR3 region has 15 residues.

The rearrangement joins TRBV6-5 to TRBJ2-7; tentatively, D is TRBD1 (6 bases). This CDR3 region has 15 residues. Trimming removed 6 bases at V and 0 bases at J, with 15 bases between. Germline CDR1 and CDR2: MNHEY and SVGAGI. For the CDR3, the DNA is TGTGCCAGCAGCCTGGGGGCGGTCGGCTCCTACGAGCAGTACTTC. Protein product: CASSLGAVGSYEQYF.

The chain employs TRBV5-4 and TRBJ2-3, with D perhaps matching TRBD2 (6 bases). V was cut by 4 bases and J by 0 bases, with 15 bases left in between. This CDR3 spans 16 amino acids. CDR1 is SGHNT and CDR2 is YYREEE in the germline V gene (reference sequence). In DNA, the CDR3 is TGTGCCAGCAGCCCTGGGGGGACGTCGAGCACAGATACGCAGTATTTT. Its translation: CASSPGGTSSTDTQYF.

The chain uses TRBV7-6 and TRBJ2-7; 9 positions agree with TRBD1. V lost 5 bases to trimming and J lost 4 bases; unmatched junction nucleotides: 6. Germline V lookup: CDR1 SGHVS, CDR2 FNYEAQ. The CDR3 length is 14 residues. CDR3 nucleotide sequence: TGTGCCAGCAGCCCCGGGACAGGGAAGTACGAGCAGTACTTC. This codes for CASSPGTGKYEQYF.

The chain couples TRBV11-2 to TRBJ2-6; TRBD2 matches at 7 bases. CDR1 is SGHAT and CDR2 is FQNNGV in the germline V gene. The V and J ends lost 8 bases and 3 bases, in that order; junction bases with no gene match: 7. The CDR3 is 15 residues long. The CDR3: CASWGGIFGANVLTF. CDR3 coding DNA: TGTGCCAGCTGGGGGGGAATCTTTGGGGCCAACGTCCTGACTTTC.

The J gene is TRBJ2-1, the V gene TRBV7-9, with 11 positions matching TRBD2. V dropped 6 bases and J dropped 1; count of bases not matched to a gene: 11. In germline, CDR1 is SEHNR, CDR2 FQNEAQ (reference sequence). This CDR3 region has 18 residues. Here the CDR3 reads CASSLPPRLAGSYNEQFF. The CDR3 region has the DNA TGTGCCAGCAGTCTCCCCCCTCGACTAGCGGGATCCTACAATGAGCAGTTCTTC. Full variable domain (outside the CDR3, taken from reference TRBV7-9 and TRBJ2-1): DTGVSQNPRHKITKRGQNVTFRCDPISEHNRLYWYRQTLGQGPEFLTYFQNEAQLEKSRLLSDRFSAERPKGSFSTLEIQRTEQGDSAMYLCASSLPPRLAGSYNEQFFGPGTRLTVL.

The rearrangement uses TRBV28 and TRBJ1-2; D is perhaps TRBD1 (5 bases). Per the germline V gene, CDR1 is MDHEN and CDR2 is SYDVKM. V shed 8 bases and J shed 4 bases, with 14 bases lying between them. The length of the CDR3 is 13 residues. CDR3 sequence reads: CASLGGTPYGYTF. In DNA, the CDR3 is TGTGCCAGCCTGGGAGGGACCCCCTATGGCTACACCTTC.

The chain combines TRBV11-2 with TRBJ1-2; D is possibly TRBD1 (5 bases). Trimming cost V 5 bases and J 4 bases, with 14 bases left between them. CDR3 length equals 14 residues. From germline, CDR1 is SGHAT and CDR2 FQNNGV. Written as DNA, the CDR3 is TGTGCCAGCAGCCCCCCAGGGATTCCCTATGGCTACACCTTC. This sequence encodes CASSPPGIPYGYTF.